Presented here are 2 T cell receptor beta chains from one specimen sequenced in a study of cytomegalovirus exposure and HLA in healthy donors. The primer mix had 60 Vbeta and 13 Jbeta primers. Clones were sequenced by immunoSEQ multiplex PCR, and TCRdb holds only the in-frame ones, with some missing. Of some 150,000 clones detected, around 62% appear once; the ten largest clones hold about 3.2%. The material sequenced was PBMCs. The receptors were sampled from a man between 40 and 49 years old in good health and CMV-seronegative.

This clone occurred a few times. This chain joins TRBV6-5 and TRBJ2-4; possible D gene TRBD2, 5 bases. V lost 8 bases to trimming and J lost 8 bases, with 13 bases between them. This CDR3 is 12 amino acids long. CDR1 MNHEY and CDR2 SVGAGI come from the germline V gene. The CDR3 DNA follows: TGTGCCAGCTCCGGCGGGCGGGACATTCAGTACTTC. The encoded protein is CASSGGRDIQYF.

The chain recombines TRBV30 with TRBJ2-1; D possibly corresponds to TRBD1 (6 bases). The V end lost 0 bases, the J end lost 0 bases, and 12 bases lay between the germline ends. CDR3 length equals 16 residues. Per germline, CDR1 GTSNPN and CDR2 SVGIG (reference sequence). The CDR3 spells CAWSVGTSSSYNEQFF. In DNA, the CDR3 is TGTGCCTGGAGTGTAGGGACATCGAGCTCCTACAATGAGCAGTTCTTC.